These T cell receptor beta chains were read from a single sample in a study of molecular identifiers for immune sequencing clone quantification. TCRdb processed the PCR reads anew with MiXCR; each CDR3 protein has one entry. Among some 100,000 distinct CDR3 sequences listed, over 15% were seen once. The source material was naive CD8+ T cells from blood, with Jurkat cell RNA spiked in. The source of these receptors is a human donor in good health. Some libraries in this study had Jurkat cell RNA spiked in. Both conserved end residues are part of each CDR3. D genes are given only for firm matches. A row's size may be missing; if present it is once, few, many or a size class.

d_call: -
v_call: TRBV29-1
clone_size: few
j_call: TRBJ2-1
cdr3_nt: TGCAGCGTTGAGACAGGCGAAAGCTCCTACAATGAGCAGTTCTTC
cdr3_aa: CSVETGESSYNEQFF

d_call: -
v_call: TRBV7-9
clone_size: many
j_call: TRBJ2-5
cdr3_nt: TGTGCCAGCAGCCAGGTGGGCAGTCAAGAGACCCAGTACTTC
cdr3_aa: CASSQVGSQETQYF

d_call: -
v_call: TRBV4-2
clone_size: many
j_call: TRBJ1-1
cdr3_nt: TGTGCCAGCAGCCAAGATCAGAGCACTGAAGCTTTCTTT
cdr3_aa: CASSQDQSTEAFF

d_call: -
v_call: TRBV6-5
clone_size: many
j_call: TRBJ2-7
cdr3_nt: TGTGCCAGCAGTCCACGGACAGAGTACTACGAGCAGTACTTC
cdr3_aa: CASSPRTEYYEQYF

d_call: -
v_call: TRBV11-2
clone_size: many
j_call: TRBJ1-1
cdr3_nt: TGTGCCAGCAGCTTAGCCGGACCGATGAACACTGAAGCTTTCTTT
cdr3_aa: CASSLAGPMNTEAFF

d_call: TRBD1
v_call: TRBV2
clone_size: -
j_call: TRBJ2-2
cdr3_nt: TGTGCCAGCAGCAAGGACAGGGTAGGCACCGGGGAGCTGTTTTTT
cdr3_aa: CASSKDRVGTGELFF

d_call: -
v_call: TRBV7-9
clone_size: -
j_call: TRBJ2-4
cdr3_nt: TGTGCCAGCGGCTTACACAGTAGAAACATTCAGTACTTC
cdr3_aa: CASGLHSRNIQYF

d_call: -
v_call: TRBV7-9
clone_size: many
j_call: TRBJ2-4
cdr3_nt: TGTGCCAGCAGCTCACCGCCCACTACGGGAAACATTCAGTACTTC
cdr3_aa: CASSSPPTTGNIQYF

d_call: -
v_call: TRBV12-3/TRBV12-4
clone_size: many
j_call: TRBJ2-1
cdr3_nt: TGTGCCAGCAGCGATCGACAAGATGAGCAGTTCTTC
cdr3_aa: CASSDRQDEQFF

d_call: TRBD2
v_call: TRBV12-3/TRBV12-4
clone_size: many
j_call: TRBJ2-3
cdr3_nt: TGTGCCAGCAACCTAGCGGGAGGAGCTAGCACAGATACGCAGTATTTT
cdr3_aa: CASNLAGGASTDTQYF